This T cell receptor (beta chain) was profiled in a study of T cell responses to AZD1222 COVID-19 vaccine listed by TCRdb under 2021. Regarding the complete study: TCR sequencing was performed for 230 to 250 trial participants, of whom 207 were given two doses of AZD1222 and about 25 were given two doses of MenACWY control vaccine. Trial participants were enrolled by age into 18-55, 56-69 and 70-plus year subgroups, with approximately 160, 26 and 62 TCR-sequenced participants respectively.

The CDR3 regions of human TCRbeta chains were analyzed by immunosequencing. The study's own analysis went as follows. TCRs in the repertoires were compared against a reference library of SARS-CoV-2-specific TCRs that had been generated with the MIRA antigen-specificity platform. Breadth was defined as the fraction of unique TCRs that were SARS-CoV-2-associated. Depth was defined as the fraction of total T cells that were SARS-CoV-2-associated. Using the MIRA data, each spike-specific TCR was assigned both to the spike region to which the TCR was reactive and to a CD4 or CD8 class. Log10-transformed breadth and depth values were compared by one-way ANOVA with Sidak's multiple comparisons tests. The table comes from immuneACCESS by way of TCRdb, which keeps in-frame sequences with V and J called. Part of the clones is missing from these tables; in studies checked, under half for an unresolved V gene and the rest for unknown reasons. The V and J calls and clone size are taken from that table; D and trimming were inferred from the DNA. Present in this sample are tens of thousands of clones, 85% to 90% of which were seen just once. Roughly 5.1% of the sample is in the top ten clones.

The CDR3 runs 14 amino acids, cysteine and phenylalanine included. The DNA shown is the 42-base CDR3, in frame from base 1. V is clipped by 0 bases and J by 5 bases, and the sequence between their germline boundaries is 8 bases long. Reading the germline V gene (reference sequence) gives CDR1 LNHNV and CDR2 YYDKDF. This clone was seen a handful of times. Its specific antigen is unknown. The sample holds no much larger clone one base away, and base qualities are not on file. The paper's findings and limits, for the study overall: CD4 TCRs associated with the vaccine covered the entire spike protein, and the dominant responses were in regions 160-218 and 743-854. The 56-69-year group was small, and its depth increase did not reach significance, likely because of low power. Only five or six AZD1222 recipients were SARS-CoV-2 seropositive at baseline, limiting conclusions about previously exposed vaccinees. Because no samples from the day 14 peak response were available, repertoires could be characterized only after the peak T cell response. A significant rise in spike-specific TCR breadth and depth was observed after two AZD1222 doses relative to day 0 and relative to MenACWY recipients. Most participants were white British and females outnumbered males, and the authors suggested that clonal diversity may have been underestimated. Epitopes outside the regions mutated in the B.1.351 and B.1.1.7 variants were reportedly recognized by nearly half of the unique spike-specific TCRs.

This sample's time point label indicates: about 28 days (+/-7) after the second vaccine dose. AZD1222 recipients given second doses at about 4 weeks or at about 12 weeks were pooled, since spike-specific TCR depth and breadth were not found to differ between the two schedules. The vaccinee samples were drawn from two UK trials, COV001 and COV002, one of which was a single-blind randomized controlled phase 2/3 trial testing AZD1222 (ChAdOx1 nCoV-19) in healthy adults. For TCRbeta chain sequencing, PBMC samples from trial participants were taken at day 0 and at day 28 after the second dose. This receptor chain uses TRBV15 and TRBJ1-5; perhaps TRBD1 is the D gene, with 6 bases matching. This TCR derives from an adult who received the AZD1222 COVID-19 vaccine. Source: peripheral blood, taken 28 days after the second AZD1222 dose. The CDR3 in this case is CATSREQGHQPQHF. The DNA reads TGTGCCACCAGCAGAGAACAGGGACATCAGCCCCAGCATTTT.